The 28 T cell receptor beta chains presented below share a single source sample, sequenced in a study of T cells in Graves' hyperthyroidism and ophthalmopathy. Amplification yielded TCR beta CDR3 regions, with RNA transcripts as the source. The HTBI primer set was used in a first-round RT-PCR of the TCR CDR3. TCRdb reprocessed the multiplex PCR reads with MiXCR, giving one entry per CDR3 protein. The profile shows 300,000 to 350,000 distinct CDR3 sequences, over 15% of them singletons. The sequencing input was blood. These receptors came from a young man with Graves' hyperthyroidism.

This clonotype was counted at least ten times. The chain combines TRBV6-5 with TRBJ2-5; a possible D gene is TRBD2 (5 bases). Trimming removed 6 bases from V and 4 bases from J, with 18 bases in between. Per the germline V gene, CDR1 is MNHEY and CDR2 is SVGAGI. CDR3 size: 15 residues. The CDR3 DNA sequence: TGTGCCAGCAGGAGTGTCGATGAGGGTCTAGAGACCCAGTACTTC. It yields the protein CASRSVDEGLETQYF.

This clonotype was picked up many times. This chain uses TRBV28 with TRBJ1-3; perhaps TRBD1 as D (6 bases). Germline CDR1 and CDR2: MDHEN and SYDVKM. The CDR3 is 13 residues long. CDR3 region: CALRGSSGNTIYF. The CDR3 DNA follows: TGTGCACTAAGGGGGAGCTCTGGAAACACCATATATTTT.

With regard to this clonotype: Just one base apart from a much larger clone, this may be a read error. As DNA, the CDR3 is TGTGCCAGCAGCTCTCCGACTAGCGGGGATGAGACCCAGTACTTC. Translating gives CASSSPTSGDETQYF. The chain has TRBV7-9 and TRBJ2-5; TRBD2 agrees at 11 bases. This CDR3 has 15 amino acids. The germline gives CDR1 SEHNR, CDR2 FQNEAQ (reference sequence). The junction had 6 bases not matched to a gene; V was cut back by 4 bases and J by 5 bases.

At least ten counts were recorded for this clonotype. The V and J genes are TRBV28 and TRBJ2-7; D tentatively fits TRBD1 or TRBD2 (5 bases each). This CDR3 is built from 17 residues. The germline V gene encodes CDR1 MDHEN and CDR2 SYDVKM. Trimming left V 2 bases short and J 0 bases short, with 17 bases between. CDR3 DNA: TGTGCCAGCAGTTTAGGTCCCGGGACGGCTAACTCCTACGAGCAGTACTTC. Protein sequence: CASSLGPGTANSYEQYF.

The V call is TRBV14, the J call TRBJ2-1; 14 bases match TRBD2. Trimming cost V 7 bases and J 9 bases; bases outside gene matches: 5. Germline-derived CDR1 and CDR2 are SGHDN and FVKESK. CDR3 length: 14 amino acids. The DNA for the CDR3 is TGTGCCAGCACCGGGACTAGCGGGAGCACTGAGCAGTTCTTC. This encodes CASTGTSGSTEQFF.

The gene calls are TRBV19 and TRBJ1-1, with a tentative D call TRBD1 (5 bases). V lost 6 bases to trimming and J lost 0 bases, with 23 bases between them. CDR1 is LNHDA and CDR2 is SQIVND in the germline V gene (reference sequence). The CDR3 has 18 amino acids. The CDR3 reads CASRRRGVGLSMNTEAFF. CDR3 sequence (DNA): TGTGCCAGTAGGCGTCGGGGGGTAGGCCTATCTATGAACACTGAAGCTTTCTTT.

This clonotype was counted many times. This chain joins TRBV30 and TRBJ1-6; 7 bases align to TRBD1. The CDR3 has 11 residues. Germline V gene lookup returns CDR1 GTSNPN and CDR2 SVGIG (reference sequence). V shed 5 bases, J shed 14 bases, and the junction held 6 bases outside the gene matches. CDR3 coding DNA: TGTGCCTGGGGGGACAGATTTTCCCTCCACTTT. Translation gives CAWGDRFSLHF.

This clonotype has a count of ten or more. The V call is TRBV7-9, the J call TRBJ2-7; 7 bases line up with TRBD1. Germline trimming cut 4 bases from V and 3 bases from J; bases unmatched to any gene: 9. CDR3 length: 15 amino acids. Germline values: CDR1 SEHNR, CDR2 FQNEAQ (reference sequence). CDR3 in DNA: TGTGCCAGCAGCTCTGACCGGGACAGCGACTACGAGCAGTACTTC. Translated: CASSSDRDSDYEQYF.

Of note for this clonotype: This may be a read error, as it is one base from a much larger clone. The chain carries TRBV5-1 and TRBJ2-2; D possibly matches TRBD1 or TRBD2 (5 bases each). This CDR3 is 13 amino acids long. The germline CDR1 and CDR2 sequences are SGHRS and YFSETQ. CDR3 in DNA: TGCGCCAGCAGCTTGGAGGACACCGGGGAGCCGTTTTTT. Amino acid sequence: CASSLEDTGEPFF.

CDR3 in amino acids: CASSQGGSGIQETQYF. CDR3 nucleotide sequence: TGTGCCAGCAGCCAAGGGGGTAGCGGGATCCAAGAGACCCAGTACTTC. The chain joins TRBV14 to TRBJ2-5; 8 positions match TRBD2. After removal of 1 base from V and 1 base from J, the junction contained 5 bases not matched to a gene. Germline assignment: CDR1 SGHDN and CDR2 FVKESK. This CDR3 comprises 16 residues.

This clonotype has at least ten counts. The chain couples TRBV6-1 to TRBJ2-7; D not certain. In germline, CDR1 is MNHNS, CDR2 SASEGT. V was shortened by 5 bases and J by 5 bases, with 13 bases between the two germline ends. The CDR3 has 13 amino acids. The CDR3 sequence is CASSSLLLDEQYF. The CDR3 coding sequence is TGTGCCAGCAGTTCTTTACTCCTAGACGAGCAGTACTTC.

This clonotype has a handful of counts. This chain links TRBV7-9 with TRBJ2-5; 8 bases align to TRBD2. The CDR3 is 15 residues long. The V segment lost 4 bases and the J segment 4 bases; nucleotides outside the gene matches: 8. Germline V gene data show CDR1 as SEHNR and CDR2 as FQNEAQ (reference sequence). The CDR3 region has the DNA TGTGCCAGCAGCTACTCAGCGGGGGCGGGAGAGACCCAGTACTTC. Protein sequence: CASSYSAGAGETQYF.

V and J are TRBV27 and TRBJ1-5; 7 positions agree with TRBD1. CDR1 MNHEY and CDR2 SMNVEV come from the germline V gene (reference sequence). There are 14 residues in the CDR3. The junction had 5 bases not matched to a gene; V was cut back by 6 bases and J by 3 bases. The CDR3 here is CASSLQGPNQPQHF. CDR3 nucleotide sequence: TGTGCCAGCAGCCTACAGGGGCCCAATCAGCCCCAGCATTTT.

In this sample, this clonotype turned up many times. V and J are TRBV28 and TRBJ2-3; D uncertain. Trimming took off 3 bases at V and 9 bases at J, with 10 bases between the two ends. The V gene's germline CDR1 is MDHEN and CDR2 SYDVKM. This CDR3 region has 12 residues. The CDR3 sequence is CASSLQGQTQYF. The DNA of the CDR3 is TGTGCCAGCAGTTTGCAAGGGCAAACGCAGTATTTT.

This clonotype was recorded a few times. This CDR3 is CASSSGTFNTQYF. CDR3 nucleotide sequence: TGTGCCAGCAGCTCCGGGACTTTTAATACGCAGTATTTT. The J gene is TRBJ2-3, the V gene TRBV7-2; D is perhaps TRBD2 (6 bases). The V end lost 4 bases, the J end lost 7 bases, and 12 bases lay between the germline ends. Germline lookup yields CDR1 SGHTA and CDR2 FQGNSA. The CDR3 totals 13 residues.

The V gene is TRBV9, the J gene TRBJ1-2; D is possibly TRBD1 (6 bases). V was shortened by 4 bases and J by 4 bases, with 14 bases between the two germline ends. Germline CDR1 reads SGDLS; CDR2 reads YYNGEE. The CDR3 contains 14 residues. DNA for the CDR3: TGTGCCAGCAGCTTTCTACAGGGCCGCTATGGCTACACCTTC. Encoded protein: CASSFLQGRYGYTF.

In its sample, this clonotype was seen once. The chain couples TRBV29-1 to TRBJ2-5; TRBD2 is a possible D gene (7 bases). CDR1 and CDR2 from the germline V gene are SQVTM and ANQGSEA. Trimming took 4 bases from V and 4 from J, leaving 19 bases between them. The CDR3 length is 15 residues. CDR3 nucleotides: TGCAGCGTTGTCCTGATTCGGGGGGCGAGAGAGACCCAGTACTTC. Amino acid sequence: CSVVLIRGARETQYF. The full variable domain, its missing parts supplied by reference TRBV29-1 and TRBJ2-5, is SAVISQKPSRDICQRGTSLTIQCQVDSQVTMMFWYRQQPGQSLTLIATANQGSEATYESGFVIDKFPISRPNLTFSTLTVSNMSPEDSSIYLCSVVLIRGARETQYFGPGTRLLVL.

This clonotype was counted at least ten times. The chain couples TRBV5-1 to TRBJ2-7, with 8 bases that match TRBD1. The CDR3 is 16 residues long. V gave up 2 bases and J gave up 3 bases; unmatched junction bases: 10. Germline V gene data show CDR1 as SGHRS and CDR2 as YFSETQ. CDR3 sequence: CASSFLSGTGGYEQYF. The DNA of the CDR3 is TGCGCCAGCAGCTTTCTGTCCGGGACAGGAGGCTACGAGCAGTACTTC.

The J gene is TRBJ1-5, the V gene TRBV28; TRBD1 is a possible D gene (6 bases). There are 16 residues in the CDR3. CDR1 and CDR2 (germline): MDHEN, SYDVKM. V lost 4 bases and J 0 bases, leaving 13 bases between the germline ends. CDR3 in amino acids: CASSSPGGYSNQPQHF. CDR3 in DNA: TGTGCCAGCAGTTCCCCGGGGGGCTATAGCAATCAGCCCCAGCATTTT.

The chain uses TRBV7-9 and TRBJ2-5; a weak D match, TRBD1 (5 bases). The V end was cut by 5 bases, the J end by 5 bases, with 12 bases between. The CDR3 runs to 13 residues. The germline CDR1 and CDR2 sequences are SEHNR and FQNEAQ (reference sequence). The CDR3 spells CASSVFRAETQYF. DNA for the CDR3: TGTGCCAGCAGCGTGTTCAGGGCTGAGACCCAGTACTTC.

This clonotype came up many times. The V call is TRBV12-3 or TRBV12-4, the J call TRBJ2-7; TRBD2 is a possible D gene (6 bases). This CDR3 region has 16 residues. Trimming took 5 bases from V and 6 from J, leaving 23 bases between them. This CDR3 reads CASSPRCGIQFCEQYF. For the CDR3, the DNA is TGTGCCAGCAGTCCTAGATGCGGGATACAATTCTGCGAGCAGTACTTC.

Worth noting for this clonotype: At one of its ends the junction is not consistent with the germline gene, which may arise from a read error. CDR3 DNA sequence: TGTGCCAGCAGTCGAGAGCGACAGGGAAATAGGTATGGCTCCACCTTC. Translation gives CASSRERQGNRYGSTF. The chain employs TRBV3-1 and TRBJ1-2; 7 positions match TRBD1. Germline-derived CDR1 and CDR2 are LGHDT and YNNKEL (reference sequence). The CDR3 sequence is 16 residues long.

This clonotype was counted at least ten times. The rearrangement joins TRBV30 to TRBJ1-5; no firm D call. The CDR3 has 13 residues. Deletions cut 5 bases from V and 4 bases from J, with 12 bases between. Per germline, CDR1 GTSNPN and CDR2 SVGIG (reference sequence). The CDR3 DNA reads TGTGCCTGGGCCCCTTGGGAGAATCAGCCCCAGCATTTT. Amino acid sequence: CAWAPWENQPQHF.

This clonotype was counted ten times or more. This chain connects TRBV7-2 to TRBJ1-6; 7 bases align to TRBD1. The CDR3 is made up of 15 amino acids. The V and J ends lost 6 bases and 0 bases, in that order; junction bases with no gene match: 2. Germline-derived CDR1 and CDR2 are SGHTA and FQGNSA. CDR3 coding DNA: TGTGCCAGCAGTTGGGACAGCTCCTATAATTCACCCCTCCACTTT. Its translation: CASSWDSSYNSPLHF.

This clonotype has ten or more counts. The chain couples TRBV12-3 or TRBV12-4 to TRBJ2-1, with 7 bases lining up with TRBD2. After removal of 1 base from V and 4 bases from J, the junction contained 7 bases not matched to a gene. The CDR3 covers 16 residues. Written as DNA, the CDR3 is TGTGCCAGCAGTTTAGATTTTCGGGGGGTGTACAATGAGCAGTTCTTC. This codes for CASSLDFRGVYNEQFF.

This clonotype was counted many times. V gene TRBV11-3 combines with J gene TRBJ1-5, with D tentatively TRBD1 (5 bases). Germline-derived CDR1 and CDR2 are SGHNT and YENEEA. V lost 0 bases, J lost 6 bases, and 21 bases lay in between. The CDR3 totals 18 residues. The CDR3 loop is CASSLEQGSNKAGQPQHF. CDR3 nucleotide sequence: TGTGCCAGCAGCTTAGAGCAGGGAAGTAATAAGGCGGGTCAGCCCCAGCATTTT.

Details on this clonotype: Since a much larger clone is just one base distant, this may be a read error. The chain carries TRBV2 and TRBJ1-1; 7 bases are shared with TRBD1. The CDR3 is 17 amino acids. The germline CDR1 and CDR2 sequences are SNHLY and FYNNEI. The CDR3 here is CASSGGTDPLMNTEASF. The CDR3 DNA sequence: TGTGCCAGCAGTGGGGGGACAGATCCACTGATGAACACTGAAGCTTCCTTT.

This chain links TRBV5-1 with TRBJ2-7; 14 positions match TRBD2. With 4 bases clipped from V and 1 base from J, the junction kept 4 bases outside the gene matches. Germline CDR1 and CDR2: SGHRS and YFSETQ. This CDR3 spans 16 amino acids. The CDR3 coding sequence is TGCGCCAGCAGCCGAGGGACTAGCGGGGGTTCCTACGAGCAGTACTTC. Its translation is CASSRGTSGGSYEQYF.